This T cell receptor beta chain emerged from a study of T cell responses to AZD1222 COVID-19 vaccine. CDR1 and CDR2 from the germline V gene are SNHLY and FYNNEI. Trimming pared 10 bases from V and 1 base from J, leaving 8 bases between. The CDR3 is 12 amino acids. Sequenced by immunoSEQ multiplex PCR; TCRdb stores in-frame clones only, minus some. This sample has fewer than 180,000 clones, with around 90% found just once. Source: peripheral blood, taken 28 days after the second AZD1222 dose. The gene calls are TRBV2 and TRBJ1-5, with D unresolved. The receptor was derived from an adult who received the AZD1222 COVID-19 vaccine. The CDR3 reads CATFYSNQPQHF. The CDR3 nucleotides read TGTGCCACCTTTTACAGCAATCAGCCCCAGCATTTT.